Listed here are 3 T cell receptor beta chains from one sample, sequenced in a study of OX40 agonist ivuxolimab in advanced cancers. Clones were sequenced by immunoSEQ multiplex PCR, and TCRdb holds only the in-frame ones, with some missing. The profile shows some 100,000 clones, around 84% of them singletons. The sample here was CD4+ or CD8+ T cells sorted from blood, taken in a trial of the OX40 agonist ivuxolimab. Receptor source: an adult with an advanced solid tumor such as melanoma, head and neck, liver or kidney cancer.

The chain couples TRBV9 to TRBJ2-3, with D tentatively TRBD2 (7 bases). Trimming cost V 2 bases and J 6 bases, with 10 bases left between them. Per the germline V gene, CDR1 is SGDLS and CDR2 is YYNGEE. The CDR3 totals 13 residues. In nucleotides, the CDR3 is TGTGCCAGCAGCGTGGGGAGGGGGGATACGCAGTATTTT. The encoded protein is CASSVGRGDTQYF.

This clone is a singleton in its sample. The same CDR3 is also encoded by other DNA sequences in this sample. This chain links TRBV7-9 with TRBJ1-2, with 8 bases fitting TRBD1. Germline V lookup: CDR1 SEHNR, CDR2 FQNEAQ (reference sequence). CDR3 size: 14 residues. V was clipped by 5 bases and J by 4 bases; unmatched bases: 6. CDR3 nucleotide sequence: TGTGCCAGCAGCCCGAGACAGGGGTTCTATGGCTACACCTTC. This translates into CASSPRQGFYGYTF.

This chain connects TRBV7-3 to TRBJ2-1; possibly TRBD2 for D (6 bases). The CDR3 is made up of 16 amino acids. The V gene's germline CDR1 is SGHTA and CDR2 FQGTGA. V shed 1 base and J shed 8 bases, with 18 bases lying between them. In nucleotides, the CDR3 is TGTGCCAGCAGCTTAATCGGCGGGGCCCCTTCCCATGAGCAGTTCTTC. Translation: CASSLIGGAPSHEQFF. The full variable domain, rest sourced from reference TRBV7-3 and TRBJ2-1, is GAGVSQTPSNKVTEKGKYVELRCDPISGHTALYWYRQSLGQGPEFLIYFQGTGAADDSGLPNDRFFAVRPEGSVSTLKIQRTERGDSAVYLCASSLIGGAPSHEQFFGPGTRLTVL.